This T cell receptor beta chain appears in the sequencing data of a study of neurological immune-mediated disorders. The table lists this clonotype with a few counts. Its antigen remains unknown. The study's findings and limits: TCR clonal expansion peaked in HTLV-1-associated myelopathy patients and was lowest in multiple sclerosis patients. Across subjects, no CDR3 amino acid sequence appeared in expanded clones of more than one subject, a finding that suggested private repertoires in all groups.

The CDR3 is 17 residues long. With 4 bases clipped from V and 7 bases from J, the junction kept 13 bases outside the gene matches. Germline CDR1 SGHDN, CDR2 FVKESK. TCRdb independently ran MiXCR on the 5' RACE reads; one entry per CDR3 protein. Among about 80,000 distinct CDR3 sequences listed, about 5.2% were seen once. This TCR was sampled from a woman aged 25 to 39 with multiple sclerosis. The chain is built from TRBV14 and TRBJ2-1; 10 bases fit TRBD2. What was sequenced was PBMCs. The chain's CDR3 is CASSLLTGLAAWNEQFF. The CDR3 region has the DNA TGTGCCAGCAGCCTCCTTACCGGACTAGCGGCTTGGAATGAGCAGTTCTTC.